The 11 T cell receptor beta chains presented below share a single source sample, sequenced in a study of blood T cell repertoires in COVID-19. Sequencing used immunoSEQ multiplex PCR; TCRdb keeps in-frame clones, though not all of them. This table holds more than 10,000 clones, about 73% found once. The sequencing input was peripheral blood. The receptors were gathered from a human donor in a cohort sampled during active COVID-19.

The gene calls are TRBV15 and TRBJ1-1; D unresolved. The CDR3 consists of 15 residues. V was pared by 1 base and J by 1 base, with 10 bases between. Germline assignment: CDR1 LNHNV and CDR2 YYDKDF (reference sequence). CDR3 loop: CATSRVGGWNTEAFF. DNA of the CDR3: TGTGCCACCAGCAGAGTCGGCGGCTGGAACACTGAAGCTTTCTTT.

J is TRBJ2-1 and V is TRBV5-4; TRBD1 agrees at 7 bases. The CDR3 covers 16 residues. Looked up from germline, CDR1 is SGHNT and CDR2 is YYREEE (reference sequence). The junction had 12 bases not matched to a gene; V was cut back by 1 base and J by 8 bases. The CDR3 DNA sequence: TGTGCCAGCAGCTTGAGCCGGGACAGAGGGAGTTATGAGCAGTTCTTC. Its protein is CASSLSRDRGSYEQFF.

This chain uses TRBV6-2 or TRBV6-3 with TRBJ2-7; TRBD1 matches at 10 bases. This CDR3 is 15 amino acids long. The V gene end was trimmed by 6 bases and the J gene end by 5 bases; junction bases not matched to a gene: 10. Germline CDR1 reads MNHEY; CDR2 reads SVGEGT. The chain's CDR3 is CASSRPGQGRNEQYF. CDR3 nucleotide sequence: TGTGCCAGCAGCCGTCCGGGACAGGGGAGGAACGAGCAGTACTTC.

V usage is TRBV7-2 and J usage is TRBJ2-7; TRBD2 matches at 11 bases. This CDR3 contains 16 residues. The ends lost 5 bases at V and 3 bases at J; junction bases unmatched: 9. Germline values: CDR1 SGHTA, CDR2 FQGNSA. The CDR3 DNA reads TGTGCCAGCAGCCCGACTAGCGGGGCCGGTTTCTACGAGCAGTACTTC. It translates to CASSPTSGAGFYEQYF.

This chain joins TRBV7-9 and TRBJ2-1; possible D gene TRBD2, 7 bases. Germline V gene lookup returns CDR1 SEHNR and CDR2 FQNEAQ (reference sequence). The CDR3 is 16 amino acids. The V gene lost 5 bases and the J gene lost 4 bases, with 18 bases spanning the gap. CDR3 loop: CASSPSGEGVYNEQFF. The DNA for the CDR3 is TGTGCCAGCAGCCCGTCCGGGGAGGGGGTTTACAATGAGCAGTTCTTC.

V gene TRBV2 combines with J gene TRBJ1-6, with 8 bases that match TRBD1. The CDR3 runs to 15 residues. CDR1 is SNHLY, CDR2 FYNNEI, per germline. Germline trimming cut 6 bases from V and 10 bases from J; bases unmatched to any gene: 11. The CDR3 sequence: CASSQQGARGSPLHF. CDR3 bases: TGTGCCAGCAGCCAGCAGGGGGCTCGGGGATCACCCCTCCACTTT.

This clone turned up a few times. The chain has TRBV2 and TRBJ1-1; D may be TRBD1 (5 bases). The CDR3 sequence is 13 residues long. CDR1 SNHLY and CDR2 FYNNEI come from the germline V gene. Trimming took off 5 bases at V and 5 bases at J, with 12 bases between the two ends. CDR3 sequence reads: CASSTGPGTEAFF. CDR3 bases: TGTGCCAGCAGTACAGGCCCCGGGACTGAAGCTTTCTTT.

The chain uses TRBV12-5 and TRBJ2-5; 7 positions match TRBD1. With 6 bases clipped from V and 8 bases from J, the junction kept 12 bases outside the gene matches. Germline V CDR1 and CDR2: LGHNT, FRNRAP. The CDR3 length is 14 residues. CDR3 DNA sequence: TGTGCTAGTGGGACGATGGGGACAGTGGTAACCCAGTACTTC. It is translated as CASGTMGTVVTQYF.

Written as DNA, the CDR3 is TGTGCCAGCAGTCGGATCGGCACAGGGGCTGGAAGCAATCAGCCCCAGCATTTT. Amino acids: CASSRIGTGAGSNQPQHF. V gene TRBV6-6 combines with J gene TRBJ1-5; 7 nucleotides match TRBD1. Germline CDR1 is MNHNY and CDR2 is SVGAGI (reference sequence). J gave up 1 base and V 5 bases, and 14 bases lay outside the gene matches. This CDR3 spans 18 amino acids.

V gene TRBV7-8 combines with J gene TRBJ1-3, with D possibly matching TRBD1 (5 bases). Germline V gene sequence: CDR1 SGHVS, CDR2 FQNEAQ. Trimming removed 3 bases at V and 1 base at J, with 7 bases between. CDR3 length: 14 amino acids. DNA for the CDR3: TGTGCCAGCAGCTTTCGACAGTCTGGAAACACCATATATTTT. Amino acid sequence: CASSFRQSGNTIYF. The whole variable domain, filled in from reference TRBV7-8 and TRBJ1-3, reads GAGVSQSPRYKVAKRGQDVALRCDPISGHVSLFWYQQALGQGPEFLTYFQNEAQLDKSGLPSDRFFAERPEGSVSTLKIQRTQQEDSAVYLCASSFRQSGNTIYFGEGSWLTVV.

Only a few counts were recorded for this clone. The chain couples TRBV23-1 to TRBJ1-6, with 9 positions matching TRBD1. TRBV23-1 is labeled an ORF, and its function is uncertain. CDR3 size: 15 residues. Losses at the gene ends were 8 bases for V and 9 bases for J; bases not matched to a gene: 11. The CDR3 DNA follows: TGCGCCAGCGGCTGGAAAGGGACAGGGTGTTCACCCCTCCACTTT. Translation gives CASGWKGTGCSPLHF.